These T cell receptor beta chains were read from a single sample in a study of T cells in Graves' hyperthyroidism and ophthalmopathy. Each CDR3 protein is one row after TCRdb ran MiXCR on the multiplex PCR reads. Of roughly 570,000 distinct CDR3 sequences listed, about half are singletons. The source material was peripheral blood or thyroid tissue (not recorded which). The receptors shown here come from a young woman with Graves' hyperthyroidism. Each CDR3 is given with its conserved first and last residue. A D gene is named only where the DNA matches it firmly. Clone size is not always given. Where it is, it says once, few, many or a class for expanded clones.

D gene,V gene,clone size,J gene,CDR3 protein,CDR3 DNA
TRBD2,TRBV20-1,many,TRBJ2-5,CSARDQTSGQETQYF,TGCAGTGCTAGAGACCAGACTAGCGGGCAAGAGACCCAGTACTTC
TRBD1,TRBV2,.,TRBJ1-4,CASSVSIGLAGGTDEKLFF,TGTGCCAGCAGTGTATCGATCGGACTAGCGGGAGGGACAGATGAAAAACTGTTTTTT
TRBD2,TRBV7-2,many,TRBJ2-7,CASSLGFAREGRREQYF,TGTGCCAGCAGCTTAGGGTTTGCGCGGGAGGGCCGACGCGAGCAGTACTTC
.,TRBV30,.,TRBJ2-7,CAWSVPSSYEQYF,TGTGCCTGGAGTGTCCCCAGCTCCTACGAGCAGTACTTC
.,TRBV10-2,once,TRBJ1-3,CASIRAGAVNTIYF,TGCGCCAGCATTCGAGCGGGAGCGGTGAACACCATATATTTT
TRBD1,TRBV6-5,.,TRBJ2-7,CASSSPGQGIHEQYF,TGTGCCAGCAGTTCCCCGGGACAGGGGATCCACGAGCAGTACTTC
.,TRBV9,many,TRBJ2-7,CASSVADGSSYEQYF,TGTGCCAGCAGCGTAGCTGACGGATCGTCGTACGAGCAGTACTTC
TRBD1,TRBV29-1,.,TRBJ2-7,CSVPPGQVYYEQYF,TGCAGCGTCCCTCCGGGACAGGTGTACTACGAGCAGTACTTC
.,TRBV20-1,many,TRBJ1-5,CSARVPGLGNQPQHF,TGCAGTGCTAGAGTTCCCGGGTTAGGCAATCAGCCCCAGCATTTT
.,TRBV2,few,TRBJ2-7,CASSEARQVAEQYF,TGTGCCAGCAGTGAAGCTCGACAGGTAGCCGAGCAGTACTTC
.,TRBV20-1,.,TRBJ1-5,CSATSQGKQPQHF,TGCAGTGCCACCAGTCAGGGAAAGCAGCCCCAGCATTTT
.,TRBV7-9,many,TRBJ2-6,CASSERGSGANVLTF,TGTGCCAGCAGCGAAAGGGGGTCTGGGGCCAACGTCCTGACTTTC
.,TRBV4-1,.,TRBJ2-7,CASSQGGHGKREQYF,TGCGCCAGCAGCCAAGGGGGACATGGTAAGCGAGAGCAGTACTTC
TRBD2,TRBV2,.,TRBJ2-5,CASSDALAGGTETQYF,TGTGCCAGCAGTGATGCTTTAGCGGGAGGAACGGAGACCCAGTACTTC
.,TRBV24-1,.,TRBJ1-2,CATSDYASGRGAHGYTF,TGTGCCACCAGTGATTACGCTAGCGGGAGGGGGGCCCATGGCTACACCTTC
TRBD1,TRBV20-1,many,TRBJ2-7,CSARTGDSYEQYF,TGCAGTGCTAGGACAGGGGATTCCTACGAGCAGTACTTC
.,TRBV28,.,TRBJ2-7,CASKGGNYEQYF,TGTGCCAGCAAGGGCGGGAACTACGAGCAGTACTTC
TRBD1,TRBV5-1,many,TRBJ1-4,CASSTGQGAGEKLFF,TGCGCCAGCAGCACCGGACAGGGGGCTGGTGAAAAACTGTTTTTT
.,TRBV7-6,many,TRBJ2-6,CASSAGPPILFSSGANVLTF,TGTGCCAGCAGCGCTGGTCCTCCAATTCTATTCAGCTCTGGGGCCAACGTCCTGACTTTC
TRBD2,TRBV24-1,once,TRBJ2-7,CATSDLRLGTSGRWYEQYF,TGTGCCACCAGTGATTTGCGATTAGGGACTAGCGGGAGATGGTACGAGCAGTACTTC
TRBD1,TRBV7-9,.,TRBJ2-6,CASSAGQGSNVLTF,TGTGCCAGCAGCGCTGGACAGGGGTCCAACGTCCTGACTTTC
TRBD2,TRBV4-2,.,TRBJ2-3,CASSLTSGKGDTQYF,TGTGCCAGCAGCCTGACTAGCGGGAAGGGAGATACGCAGTATTTT
TRBD2,TRBV7-3,once,TRBJ2-7,CASSPGGAGGYEQYF,TGTGCCAGCAGCCCGGGAGGGGCAGGAGGATACGAGCAGTACTTC
.,TRBV4-2,few,TRBJ1-2,CASSPGGAGGGGNTF,TGTGCCAGCAGCCCAGGAGGAGCGGGCGGAGGAGGAAACACCTTC
TRBD1,TRBV3-1,.,TRBJ1-2,CASSSGQAPGYTF,TGTGCCAGCAGCTCCGGACAGGCACCGGGCTACACCTTC
.,TRBV9,.,TRBJ1-3,CASSGSGRGGNTIYF,TGTGCCAGCAGCGGTAGCGGGAGAGGGGGAAACACCATATATTTT
TRBD2,TRBV7-2,.,TRBJ2-2,CASSQTSGTNTGELFF,TGTGCCAGCAGCCAGACTAGCGGAACGAACACCGGGGAGCTGTTTTTT
.,TRBV6-4,.,TRBJ2-1,CANSDSSSGEDNEQFF,TGTGCCAACAGTGACTCTTCCAGCGGAGAAGACAATGAGCAGTTCTTC
.,TRBV6-1,.,TRBJ1-2,CASKRGKVDSNYGYTF,TGTGCCAGCAAACGGGGGAAGGTGGACAGTAACTATGGCTACACCTTC
TRBD2,TRBV25-1,.,TRBJ2-1,CASSGAGGPYEQFF,TGTGCCAGCAGTGGAGCGGGAGGGCCGTATGAGCAGTTCTTC
TRBD2,TRBV6-1,many,TRBJ2-7,CASSEVLLAGPYEQYF,TGTGCCAGCAGTGAAGTTTTGCTAGCGGGACCCTACGAGCAGTACTTC
.,TRBV2,.,TRBJ1-2,CASTSGEWSGRNGYTF,TGTGCCAGCACCTCCGGCGAATGGTCAGGAAGGAATGGCTACACCTTC
TRBD2,TRBV24-1,.,TRBJ2-7,CASSPPMGGSSYEQYF,TGTGCCAGCTCACCCCCGATGGGAGGGTCCTCCTACGAGCAGTACTTC
.,TRBV4-1,few,TRBJ1-1,CASSPGREWTEAFF,TGCGCCAGCAGCCCGGGGAGGGAGTGGACTGAAGCTTTCTTT
.,TRBV7-9,many,TRBJ2-2,CASSPRDRTTGELFF,TGTGCCAGCAGCCCGCGGGACAGAACCACCGGGGAGCTGTTTTTT
.,TRBV20-1,.,TRBJ1-2,CSDWTAHYGYTF,TGCAGTGACTGGACGGCGCACTATGGCTACACCTTC
.,TRBV20-1,many,TRBJ2-5,CSARGQVGETQYF,TGCAGTGCTAGAGGACAGGTCGGGGAGACCCAGTACTTC